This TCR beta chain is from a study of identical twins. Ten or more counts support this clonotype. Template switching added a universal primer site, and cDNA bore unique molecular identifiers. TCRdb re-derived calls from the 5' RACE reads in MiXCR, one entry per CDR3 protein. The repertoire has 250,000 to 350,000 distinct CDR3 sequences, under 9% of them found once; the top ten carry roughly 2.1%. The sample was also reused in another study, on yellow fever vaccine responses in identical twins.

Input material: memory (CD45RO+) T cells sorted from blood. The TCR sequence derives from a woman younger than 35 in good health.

CDR3 bases: TGTGCCAGTAAACCACTCGGAAGAGGGGATGGCTACACCTTC. Encoded protein: CASKPLGRGDGYTF. The chain combines TRBV19 with TRBJ1-2, with D possibly being TRBD1 (5 bases). V lost 7 bases to trimming and J lost 6 bases, with 18 bases between them. The CDR3 has 14 residues. Germline values: CDR1 LNHDA, CDR2 SQIVND (reference sequence).